Below are 31 T cell receptor beta chains sequenced from a single sample in a study of shared clonotypes between healthy human individuals (dated by TCRdb to the early 2020s). Receptor libraries were prepared by the immunoSEQ multiplex PCR assay. TCRdb took this table from immuneACCESS and kept in-frame rearrangements with V and J called. Such tables lack part of the clones; where checked against another copy, unresolved V genes explain under half of the gap, and the rest is unexplained. The sample profile shows roughly 650,000 clones; less than 98% of them were found once. Of the sample, roughly 0.055% falls within the top ten clones. The sample consisted of naive CD4+ T cells sorted from blood. Reading the label with the study, this specimen's cell subset or site is: CD45RA+ positively selected. The receptor set was obtained from a woman in her 30s in good health.

V usage is TRBV6-1 and J usage is TRBJ1-3; 7 bases are a match to TRBD1. Per the germline V gene, CDR1 is MNHNS and CDR2 is SASEGT. The CDR3 length is 13 residues. Trimming cost V 10 bases and J 0 bases; bases outside gene matches: 3. The chain's CDR3 is CATNRGSGNTIYF. CDR3 nucleotides: TGTGCCACCAACAGGGGCTCTGGAAACACCATATATTTT.

This chain connects TRBV6-1 to TRBJ2-7; possibly TRBD1 for D (6 bases). The V gene's germline CDR1 is MNHNS and CDR2 SASEGT. The CDR3 has 12 amino acids. V was clipped by 10 bases and J by 4 bases, with 14 bases between them. DNA of the CDR3: TGTGCCATAAAGCCAGGGGTGTACGAGCAGTACTTC. As protein: CAIKPGVYEQYF.

This chain connects TRBV6-5 to TRBJ2-7; TRBD1 might be the D (5 bases). From germline, CDR1 is MNHEY and CDR2 SVGAGI. The CDR3 consists of 15 residues. The ends were cut back, 0 bases at V and 1 base at J, with 10 bases in the middle. The CDR3 DNA follows: TGTGCCAGCAGTTACTCCCGACCAGGGTCCTACGAGCAGTACTTC. It yields the protein CASSYSRPGSYEQYF.

A note on this clone: Other DNA sequences in the sample encode the same CDR3. The V and J genes are TRBV28 and TRBJ2-7; 11 nucleotides match TRBD1. The CDR3 has 14 amino acids. Per germline, CDR1 MDHEN and CDR2 SYDVKM. V was pared by 6 bases and J by 3 bases, with 4 bases of the junction left unmatched. The CDR3: CASRPGQGVYEQYF. The CDR3 DNA follows: TGTGCCAGCAGGCCGGGACAGGGGGTCTACGAGCAGTACTTC. The complete variable domain, with remaining parts taken from reference TRBV28 and TRBJ2-7, reads DVKVTQSSRYLVKRTGEKVFLECVQDMDHENMFWYRQDPGLGLRLIYFSYDVKMKEKGDIPEGYSVSREKKERFSLILESASTNQTSMYLCASRPGQGVYEQYFGPGTRLTVT.

The CDR3 bases are TGTGCCAGCAGTGTTACAGGTAACTCTGGAAACACCATATATTTT. As protein: CASSVTGNSGNTIYF. The chain has TRBV11-2 and TRBJ1-3; the D gene is possibly TRBD1 (5 bases). Trimming removed 6 bases from V and 0 bases from J, with 12 bases in between. The CDR3 runs to 15 residues. Germline V CDR1 and CDR2: SGHAT, FQNNGV.

This sequence joins TRBV29-1 and TRBJ2-2; D uncertain. V was trimmed by 1 base and J by 5 bases, leaving 14 bases between them. The CDR3 covers 15 residues. Per the germline V gene, CDR1 is SQVTM and CDR2 is ANQGSEA. The CDR3 loop is CSVEAATARTGELFF. Here the CDR3 DNA reads TGCAGCGTTGAAGCTGCTACTGCAAGGACCGGGGAGCTGTTTTTT.

The chain is built from TRBV27 and TRBJ2-7; 8 nucleotides agree with TRBD2. J gave up 6 bases and V 2 bases, and 6 bases lay outside the gene matches. The CDR3 extends over 14 amino acids. Germline V gives CDR1 MNHEY, CDR2 SMNVEV (reference sequence). The CDR3 DNA reads TGTGCCAGCAGTTTAGCGGGAGGTTATGGCGAGCAGTACTTC. It translates to CASSLAGGYGEQYF.

The chain combines TRBV7-9 with TRBJ2-5, with D tentatively TRBD1 (6 bases). Germline values: CDR1 SEHNR, CDR2 FQNEAQ (reference sequence). The CDR3 consists of 15 residues. Trimming stripped 4 bases from V and 4 bases from J, with 16 bases between. The CDR3 loop reads CASSYPGADRETQYF. DNA of the CDR3: TGTGCCAGCAGCTACCCAGGGGCAGACCGAGAGACCCAGTACTTC.

The chain recombines TRBV28 with TRBJ1-2; TRBD1 matches 8 bases. Germline trimming cut 5 bases from V and 6 bases from J; bases unmatched to any gene: 5. CDR3 length: 13 residues. CDR1 and CDR2 (germline): MDHEN, SYDVKM. The CDR3 bases are TGTGCCAGCAGTGTGGGACAGGAGGATGGCTACACCTTC. Translation gives CASSVGQEDGYTF.

The chain couples TRBV11-2 to TRBJ1-2; D is unresolved. CDR1 and CDR2 from the germline V gene are SGHAT and FQNNGV. V was pared by 6 bases and J by 1 base, with 12 bases between. This CDR3 comprises 14 residues. The CDR3 region has the DNA TGTGCCAGCAGTTTCGGTCCCGGTAACTATGGCTACACCTTC. Encoded protein: CASSFGPGNYGYTF.

The V gene is TRBV13, the J gene TRBJ2-5; D call uncertain. The end of the DNA fits TRBJ2-7 better, so the J call may be wrong. CDR1 and CDR2 (germline): PRHDT, FYEKMQ (reference sequence). The CDR3 spans 15 residues. The DNA of the CDR3 is TGTGCCAGCAGCCTTCGTGATAGAGGTTGGTACGAGCAGTACTTC. Protein: CASSLRDRGWYEQYF.

The genes are TRBV7-8 and TRBJ1-1; 8 positions match TRBD1. Germline V gene sequence: CDR1 SGHVS, CDR2 FQNEAQ. This CDR3 comprises 16 residues. The ends lost 3 bases at V and 0 bases at J; junction bases unmatched: 6. Here the CDR3 DNA reads TGTGCCAGCAGCTTGTGGACAGGGAATATGAACACTGAAGCTTTCTTT. Encoded protein: CASSLWTGNMNTEAFF.

The CDR3 sequence is CASSQGGYGYTF. Here the CDR3 DNA reads TGTGCCAGCAGTCAGGGGGGCTATGGCTACACCTTC. The V and J genes are TRBV28 and TRBJ1-2, with 7 bases identical to TRBD1. V lost 5 bases and J lost 4; bases outside the gene matches: 1. The CDR3 runs 12 residues. The germline V gene encodes CDR1 MDHEN and CDR2 SYDVKM.

The J gene is TRBJ2-5, the V gene TRBV6-1; D may correspond to TRBD1 or TRBD2 (7 bases each). V lost 5 bases and J lost 5, with 15 bases in between. This CDR3 contains 14 residues. Germline V gene lookup returns CDR1 MNHNS and CDR2 SASEGT. The CDR3: CASSFRGGMETQYF. In DNA, the CDR3 is TGTGCCAGCAGTTTCAGGGGGGGTATGGAGACCCAGTACTTC.

This clone was recorded once. The V and J genes are TRBV19 and TRBJ1-3, with 8 nucleotides matching TRBD1. The CDR3 sequence is 11 residues long. Germline V gives CDR1 LNHDA, CDR2 SQIVND (reference sequence). After removal of 8 bases from V and 9 bases from J, the junction contained 3 bases not matched to a gene. Written as DNA, the CDR3 is TGTGCCAGTTGGACAGGGACCACCATATATTTT. Protein product: CASWTGTTIYF.

J is TRBJ2-2 and V is TRBV18; perhaps TRBD2 as D (6 bases). Between the trimmed V and J ends, which lost 4 bases and 4 bases, there was a span of 13 bases. This CDR3 has 15 amino acids. CDR1 and CDR2 (germline): KGHSH, LQKENI. The CDR3 is CASSQTRGLTGELFF. CDR3 in DNA: TGTGCCAGCTCACAGACTAGGGGCCTCACCGGGGAGCTGTTTTTT.

The chain recombines TRBV10-1 with TRBJ2-7; 9 bases are shared with TRBD1. With 6 bases clipped from V and 6 bases from J, the junction kept 6 bases outside the gene matches. CDR1 WNHNN and CDR2 SYGVQD come from the germline V gene (reference sequence). The CDR3 sequence is 13 residues long. The CDR3 is CASSPGQGSEQYF. In DNA, the CDR3 is TGCGCCAGCAGCCCGGGACAGGGAAGCGAGCAGTACTTC.

The rearrangement joins TRBV5-4 to TRBJ2-7; TRBD2 matches at 15 bases. The CDR3 spans 18 residues. V dropped 4 bases and J dropped 1; count of bases not matched to a gene: 9. CDR1 SGHNT and CDR2 YYREEE come from the germline V gene (reference sequence). The CDR3 loop is CASSRGGLAGGRSYEQYF. The CDR3 region has the DNA TGTGCCAGCAGCCGGGGGGGACTAGCGGGAGGACGGTCCTACGAGCAGTACTTC.

The chain links TRBV5-5 to TRBJ1-3, with 9 positions matching TRBD1. The germline V gene encodes CDR1 SGHKS and CDR2 YYEKEE (reference sequence). The CDR3 spans 17 residues. V trimming: 4 bases; J trimming: 1 base; junction bases outside the gene matches: 9. The CDR3 loop reads CASSTLGQGGSGNTIYF. Here the CDR3 DNA reads TGTGCCAGCAGCACATTGGGACAGGGCGGGTCTGGAAACACCATATATTTT.

This rearrangement joins TRBV5-1 to TRBJ2-2; a possible D gene is TRBD1 (5 bases). The germline CDR1 and CDR2 sequences are SGHRS and YFSETQ. V shed 5 bases and J shed 4 bases, with 12 bases lying between them. This CDR3 has 14 amino acids. CDR3 loop: CASRSDSATGELFF. For the CDR3, the DNA is TGCGCCAGCAGAAGCGACAGCGCCACCGGGGAGCTGTTTTTT.

The chain carries TRBV4-1 and TRBJ1-4, with a possible D match to TRBD1 (5 bases). This CDR3 comprises 16 residues. V was pared by 2 bases and J by 6 bases, with 16 bases between. Germline-derived CDR1 and CDR2 are MGHRA and YSYEKL. CDR3 sequence (DNA): TGCGCCAGCAGCCAACAGGGAACAGGTGGACATGAAAAACTGTTTTTT. It codes for CASSQQGTGGHEKLFF.

For the CDR3, the DNA is TGTGCCAGTAGTTGGACCGGGACAGGTGACACCGGGGAGCTGTTTTTT. This codes for CASSWTGTGDTGELFF. This chain joins TRBV19 and TRBJ2-2; 8 nucleotides agree with TRBD1. This CDR3 is 16 amino acids long. The V segment lost 5 bases and the J segment 3 bases; nucleotides outside the gene matches: 8. Germline CDR1 LNHDA, CDR2 SQIVND (reference sequence).

The chain couples TRBV11-2 to TRBJ2-1; D is ambiguous. The CDR3 sequence is 14 residues long. V gave up 0 bases and J gave up 6 bases, with 9 bases separating them. Germline V gives CDR1 SGHAT, CDR2 FQNNGV. This CDR3 is CASSLELSSNEQFF. In DNA, the CDR3 is TGTGCCAGCAGCTTAGAGTTAAGTAGCAATGAGCAGTTCTTC.

A single count supports this clone. This chain joins TRBV28 and TRBJ2-5, with a possible D match to TRBD1 (5 bases). There are 14 residues in the CDR3. Between the trimmed V and J ends, which lost 5 bases and 5 bases, there was a span of 15 bases. Germline lookup yields CDR1 MDHEN and CDR2 SYDVKM. The CDR3 here is CASSPPGSRETQYF. The DNA of the CDR3 is TGTGCCAGCAGTCCGCCAGGGTCTCGGGAGACCCAGTACTTC. Looking up the rest from reference TRBV28 and TRBJ2-5 gives the full variable domain: DVKVTQSSRYLVKRTGEKVFLECVQDMDHENMFWYRQDPGLGLRLIYFSYDVKMKEKGDIPEGYSVSREKKERFSLILESASTNQTSMYLCASSPPGSRETQYFGPGTRLLVL.

The sample holds one count of this clone. V gene TRBV5-1 combines with J gene TRBJ2-1; 9 nucleotides match TRBD1. The CDR3 runs 17 residues. J was trimmed by 0 bases and V by 5 bases; bases with no gene match: 9. Germline loops: CDR1 SGHRS, CDR2 YFSETQ. The CDR3 DNA follows: TGCGCCAGCAGGAGATTTGGGACAGGGAGCTCCTACAATGAGCAGTTCTTC. It specifies CASRRFGTGSSYNEQFF.

CDR3 loop: CASSVRAGATNEKLFF. The CDR3, as DNA: TGTGCCAGCAGTGTAAGGGCAGGGGCAACTAATGAAAAACTGTTTTTT. The rearrangement uses TRBV6-1 and TRBJ1-4; weak D call: TRBD1 (6 bases). The CDR3 contains 16 residues. CDR1 MNHNS and CDR2 SASEGT come from the germline V gene. The germline V and J ends were trimmed by 4 bases and 0 bases, with 12 bases remaining between them.

This sequence joins TRBV7-8 and TRBJ2-3; TRBD2 matches 9 bases. CDR3 length: 15 residues. The trim removed 0 bases at V and 4 bases at J, leaving 2 bases unmatched. The germline gives CDR1 SGHVS, CDR2 FQNEAQ. CDR3 sequence (DNA): TGTGCCAGCAGCTTAGCTAGACTAGCGGCAGATACGCAGTATTTT. Translated: CASSLARLAADTQYF.

The V call is TRBV5-1, the J call TRBJ2-1; 9 bases are shared with TRBD2. The CDR3 is 15 residues long. Germline V gene data show CDR1 as SGHRS and CDR2 as YFSETQ. Trimming removed 0 bases from V and 6 bases from J; junction bases left unmatched: 4. CDR3 in amino acids: CASSLVLAGVNEQFF. The CDR3 DNA reads TGCGCCAGCAGCTTGGTCTTAGCGGGAGTCAATGAGCAGTTCTTC.

As regards this clone: Other DNA sequences in the sample encode the same CDR3. The J gene is TRBJ2-1, the V gene TRBV5-1, with a tentative D call TRBD2 (6 bases). Germline V CDR1 and CDR2: SGHRS, YFSETQ. Trimming stripped 0 bases from V and 4 bases from J, with 11 bases between. CDR3 length: 15 amino acids. CDR3 sequence: CASSLGDSGYNEQFF. CDR3 nucleotides: TGCGCCAGCAGCTTGGGTGATAGCGGTTACAATGAGCAGTTCTTC.

This sequence joins TRBV28 and TRBJ1-5; D may be TRBD1 (6 bases). Per germline, CDR1 MDHEN and CDR2 SYDVKM. The ends were cut back, 0 bases at V and 7 bases at J, with 13 bases in the middle. There are 15 residues in the CDR3. CDR3 sequence (DNA): TGTGCCAGCAGTTTATGGGGCGGGGGCCGACAGCCCCAGCATTTT. Its translation: CASSLWGGGRQPQHF.

The chain joins TRBV5-1 to TRBJ2-1; D assignment may be TRBD1 or TRBD2 (5 bases each). The ends were cut back, 4 bases at V and 7 bases at J, with 33 bases in the middle. The CDR3 totals 20 residues. Germline V lookup: CDR1 SGHRS, CDR2 YFSETQ. The CDR3: CASSGRGKEYPAHRTNEQFF. CDR3 bases: TGCGCCAGCAGCGGCCGGGGCAAAGAATACCCAGCGCACAGGACGAATGAGCAGTTCTTC.